The clone carrying this T cell receptor (beta chain) came up many times. Its antigen is not known. The data belong to a study of T cells after yellow fever vaccination. TCRdb ran MiXCR on the 5' RACE reads and lists one entry per CDR3 protein. The sample gives a few hundred thousand distinct CDR3 sequences, 8.1% of which show up once; around 17% is in the top ten. Trimming left V 6 bases short and J 3 bases short, with 18 bases between. This CDR3 is 15 amino acids long. Per the germline V gene, CDR1 is SGHVS and CDR2 is FQNEAQ. Notes on the study in general: Contaminating bulk clonotypes could be abundant in FACS-sorted repertoires. The booster saw the reappearance of most primary-vaccination clones (approximately 97% CD4, less than 90% CD8). The CD4 compartment and the CD8 compartment contained a small share of clonotypes in common.

The chain uses TRBV7-8 and TRBJ2-7; the D gene is possibly TRBD1 (6 bases). The TCR was taken from a man aged 18 to 30 who received the YFV17D yellow fever vaccine. Sequences were derived from PBMCs, sampled around 45 days after the first yellow fever vaccination. This CDR3 is CASSQLVGQIYEQYF. Written as DNA, the CDR3 is TGTGCCAGCAGTCAGCTAGTGGGACAAATCTACGAGCAGTACTTC.